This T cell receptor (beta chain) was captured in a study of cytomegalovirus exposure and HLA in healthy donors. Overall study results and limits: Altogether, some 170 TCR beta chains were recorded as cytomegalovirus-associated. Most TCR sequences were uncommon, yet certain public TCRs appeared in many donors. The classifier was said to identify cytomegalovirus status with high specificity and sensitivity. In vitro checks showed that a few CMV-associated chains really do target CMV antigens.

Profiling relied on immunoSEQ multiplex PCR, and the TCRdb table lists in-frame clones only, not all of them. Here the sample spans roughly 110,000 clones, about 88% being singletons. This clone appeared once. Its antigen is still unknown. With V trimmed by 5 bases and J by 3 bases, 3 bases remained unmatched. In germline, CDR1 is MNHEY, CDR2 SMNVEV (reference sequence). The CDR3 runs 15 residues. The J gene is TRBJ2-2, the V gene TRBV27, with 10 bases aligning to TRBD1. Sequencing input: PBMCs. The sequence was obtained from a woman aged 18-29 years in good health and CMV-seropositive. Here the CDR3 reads CASSTGQGHTGELFF. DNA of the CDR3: TGTGCCAGCAGTACGGGACAGGGGCACACCGGGGAGCTGTTTTTT.